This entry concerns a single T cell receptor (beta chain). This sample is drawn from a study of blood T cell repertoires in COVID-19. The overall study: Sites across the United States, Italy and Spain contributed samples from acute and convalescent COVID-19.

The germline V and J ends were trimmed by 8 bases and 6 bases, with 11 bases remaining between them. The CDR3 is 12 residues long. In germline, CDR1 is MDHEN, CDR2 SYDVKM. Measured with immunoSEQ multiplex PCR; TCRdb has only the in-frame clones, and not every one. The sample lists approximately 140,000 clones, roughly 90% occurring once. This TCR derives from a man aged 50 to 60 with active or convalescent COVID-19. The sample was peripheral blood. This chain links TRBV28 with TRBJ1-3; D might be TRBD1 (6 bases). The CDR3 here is CASWDIVNTIYF. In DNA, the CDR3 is TGTGCCAGCTGGGACATTGTAAACACCATATATTTT. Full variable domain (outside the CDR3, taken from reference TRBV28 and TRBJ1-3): DVKVTQSSRYLVKRTGEKVFLECVQDMDHENMFWYRQDPGLGLRLIYFSYDVKMKEKGDIPEGYSVSREKKERFSLILESASTNQTSMYLCASWDIVNTIYFGEGSWLTVV.